This T cell receptor (beta chain) was documented in a study of shared clonotypes between healthy human individuals. Germline-derived CDR1 and CDR2 are SGHAT and FQNNGV. The CDR3 extends over 15 amino acids. Germline trimming cut 1 base from V and 3 bases from J; bases unmatched to any gene: 0. Sequenced by immunoSEQ multiplex PCR; TCRdb stores in-frame clones only, minus some. The sample holds 2.5 million or so clones, around 94% seen once. On this clone itself: The same CDR3 can be traced to other DNA sequences in this sample.

This chain links TRBV11-2 with TRBJ2-1; 10 positions agree with TRBD2. Sequencing was done on a sample of naive CD4+ T cells sorted from blood. The sample's subset: CD45RA+ positively selected. This clonotype was obtained from a man younger than 30 in good health. CDR3 protein: CASSLGLAGYNEQFF. CDR3 bases: TGTGCCAGCAGCTTAGGACTAGCGGGCTACAATGAGCAGTTCTTC.